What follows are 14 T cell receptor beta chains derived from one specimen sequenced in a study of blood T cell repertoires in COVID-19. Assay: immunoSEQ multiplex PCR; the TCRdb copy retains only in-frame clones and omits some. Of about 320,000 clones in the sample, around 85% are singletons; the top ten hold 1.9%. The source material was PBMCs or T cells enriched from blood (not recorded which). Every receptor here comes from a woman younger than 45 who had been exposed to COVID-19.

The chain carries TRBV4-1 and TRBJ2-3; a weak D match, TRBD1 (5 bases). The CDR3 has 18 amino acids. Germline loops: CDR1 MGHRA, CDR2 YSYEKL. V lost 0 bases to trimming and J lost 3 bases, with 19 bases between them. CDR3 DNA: TGCGCCAGCAGCCAAGAAAGGGGCCTACCTCTGGCGACAGATACGCAGTATTTT. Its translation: CASSQERGLPLATDTQYF.

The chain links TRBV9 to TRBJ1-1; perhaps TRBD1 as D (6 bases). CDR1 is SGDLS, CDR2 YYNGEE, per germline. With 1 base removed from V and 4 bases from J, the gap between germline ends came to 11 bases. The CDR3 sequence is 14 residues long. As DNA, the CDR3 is TGTGCCAGCAGCGTATCCCCCAGGGGCACTGAAGCTTTCTTT. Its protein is CASSVSPRGTEAFF.

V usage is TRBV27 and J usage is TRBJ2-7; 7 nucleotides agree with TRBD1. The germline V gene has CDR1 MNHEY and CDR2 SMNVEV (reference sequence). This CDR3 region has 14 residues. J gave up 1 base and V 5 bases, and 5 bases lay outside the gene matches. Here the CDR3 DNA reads TGTGCCAGCAGTCGCGACAGGGCGTCCTACGAGCAGTACTTC. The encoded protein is CASSRDRASYEQYF.

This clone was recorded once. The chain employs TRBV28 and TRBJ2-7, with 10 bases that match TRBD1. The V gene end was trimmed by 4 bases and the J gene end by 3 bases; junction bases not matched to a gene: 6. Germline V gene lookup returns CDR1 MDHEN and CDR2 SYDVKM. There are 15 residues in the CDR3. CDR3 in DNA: TGTGCCAGCAGTTCCCGGGACAGGGGCGTCTACGAGCAGTACTTC. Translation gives CASSSRDRGVYEQYF.

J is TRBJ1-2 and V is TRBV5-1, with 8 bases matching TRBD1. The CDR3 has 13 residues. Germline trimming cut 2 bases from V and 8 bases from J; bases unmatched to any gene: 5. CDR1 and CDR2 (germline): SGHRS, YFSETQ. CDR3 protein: CASSFDRGEGYTF. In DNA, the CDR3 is TGCGCCAGCAGCTTTGACAGGGGCGAGGGCTACACCTTC. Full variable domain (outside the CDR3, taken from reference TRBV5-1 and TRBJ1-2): KAGVTQTPRYLIKTRGQQVTLSCSPISGHRSVSWYQQTPGQGLQFLFEYFSETQRNKGNFPGRFSGRQFSNSRSEMNVSTLELGDSALYLCASSFDRGEGYTFGSGTRLTVV.

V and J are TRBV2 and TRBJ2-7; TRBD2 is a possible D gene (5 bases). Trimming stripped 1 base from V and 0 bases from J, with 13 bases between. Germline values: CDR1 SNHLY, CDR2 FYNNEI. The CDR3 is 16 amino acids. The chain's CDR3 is CASSEGRGSSSYEQYF. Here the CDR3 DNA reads TGTGCCAGCAGTGAAGGGAGAGGGTCCTCCTCCTACGAGCAGTACTTC.

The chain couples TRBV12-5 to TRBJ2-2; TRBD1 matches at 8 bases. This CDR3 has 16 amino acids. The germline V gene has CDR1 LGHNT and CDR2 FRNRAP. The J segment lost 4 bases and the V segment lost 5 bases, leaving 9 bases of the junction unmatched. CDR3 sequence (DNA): TGTGCTAGTGGTCCCCGTGGGCAGGGGGCCACCGGGGAGCTGTTTTTT. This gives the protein CASGPRGQGATGELFF.

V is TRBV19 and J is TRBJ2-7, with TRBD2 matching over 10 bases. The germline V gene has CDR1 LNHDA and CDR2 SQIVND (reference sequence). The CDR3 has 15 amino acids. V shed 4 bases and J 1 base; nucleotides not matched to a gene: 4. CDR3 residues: CASSSPSGRSYEQYF. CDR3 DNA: TGTGCCAGTAGTAGCCCTAGCGGGAGATCCTACGAGCAGTACTTC.

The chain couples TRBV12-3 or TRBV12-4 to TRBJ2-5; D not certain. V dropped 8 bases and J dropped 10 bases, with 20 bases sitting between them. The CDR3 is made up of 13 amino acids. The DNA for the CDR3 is TGTGCCAGCGGAATTTTGGATGCAGGTGACCAGTACTTC. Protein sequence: CASGILDAGDQYF.

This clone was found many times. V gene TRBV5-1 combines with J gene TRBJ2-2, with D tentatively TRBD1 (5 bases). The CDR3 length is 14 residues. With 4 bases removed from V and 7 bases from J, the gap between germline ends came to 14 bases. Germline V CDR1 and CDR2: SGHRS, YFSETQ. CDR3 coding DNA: TGCGCCAGCAGCCAAGGAAGGGGTGGCGGGGAGCTGTTTTTT. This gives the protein CASSQGRGGGELFF.

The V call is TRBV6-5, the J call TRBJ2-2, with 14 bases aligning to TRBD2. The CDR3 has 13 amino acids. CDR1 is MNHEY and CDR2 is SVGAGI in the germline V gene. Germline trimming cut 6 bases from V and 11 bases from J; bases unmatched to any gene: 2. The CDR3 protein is CASRTSGGAELFF. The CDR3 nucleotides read TGTGCCAGCAGGACTAGCGGGGGGGCTGAGCTGTTTTTT.

DNA of the CDR3: TGCAGCGTTGGGGATGGGAGGTCCTCCACAGATACGCAGTATTTT. Its protein product is CSVGDGRSSTDTQYF. The V gene is TRBV29-1, the J gene TRBJ2-3; D may be TRBD2 (6 bases). This CDR3 is built from 15 residues. The V end was cut by 4 bases, the J end by 2 bases, with 16 bases between. CDR1 is SQVTM, CDR2 ANQGSEA, per germline.

The CDR3: CASSARGGLMNTEAFF. CDR3 DNA sequence: TGTGCCAGCAGCGCCAGGGGTGGGCTTATGAACACTGAAGCTTTCTTT. The genes are TRBV7-2 and TRBJ1-1; the D gene is possibly TRBD1 (6 bases). V dropped 5 bases and J dropped 0 bases, with 16 bases sitting between them. There are 16 residues in the CDR3. The V gene's germline CDR1 is SGHTA and CDR2 FQGNSA.

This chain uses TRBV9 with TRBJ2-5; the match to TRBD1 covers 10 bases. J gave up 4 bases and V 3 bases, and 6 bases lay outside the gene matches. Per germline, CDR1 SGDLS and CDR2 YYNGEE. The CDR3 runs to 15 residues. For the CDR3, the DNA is TGTGCCAGCAGCGGATGGGGACAGGGGTTAGAGACCCAGTACTTC. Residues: CASSGWGQGLETQYF.